This T cell receptor (beta chain) is drawn from a study of regulatory T cells in long-lasting Graves disease. On the study more broadly: The term persistent Graves' disease signified upward of 5 years on antithyroid drugs with positive TSH receptor antibodies. General observations from the study: Under persistent disease, TRBV28, TRBJ1-2 and TRBJ2-5 were used preferentially.

The V gene lost 3 bases and the J gene lost 3 bases, with 3 bases spanning the gap. Looked up from germline, CDR1 is DFQATT and CDR2 is SNEGSKA (reference sequence). The CDR3 spans 10 residues. HTBI primers from iRepertoire and Arm-PCR of CDR3 regions yielded the TCR beta libraries. In the original workflow: Identification across samples found about 65 TRBV and 12 to 15 TRBJ segments. TCRdb processed the multiplex PCR reads anew with MiXCR; each CDR3 protein has one entry. V and J calls and clone size were set by TCRdb, not the authors. The table records around 450,000 distinct CDR3 sequences, around a fifth of them present only once. Time point noted: persistent/refractory GD, antithyroid drugs over 5 years with positive TRAb. Scientists built the TCR library using RNA that was extracted from PBMCs. As for this clonotype: Its antigen is not known.

The receptor's source is a female donor with Graves disease. The rearrangement links TRBV20-1 to TRBJ2-7, with no clear D. The sequencing used peripheral blood mononuclear cells (PBMCs), collected when the disease was refractory, from a patient treated with antithyroid drugs. CDR3: CSARDYEQYF. For the CDR3, the DNA is TGCAGTGCTAGGGACTACGAGCAGTACTTC.